This T cell receptor beta chain was sequenced during a study of blood T cell repertoires in COVID-19. The CDR3 is 13 residues long. Germline V CDR1 and CDR2: SGHDT, YYEEEE. Trimming removed 2 bases at V and 4 bases at J, with 10 bases between. Libraries were prepared by immunoSEQ multiplex PCR; TCRdb keeps only in-frame clonotypes and omits some of them. Of about 170,000 clones in the sample, about 80% were seen once. The sequence was obtained from a woman aged 70-85 years with acute or convalescent COVID-19. Source material: peripheral blood. The gene calls are TRBV5-6 and TRBJ2-7; TRBD2 is a possible D gene (6 bases). The CDR3 region has the DNA TGTGCCAGCAGCTTCCCCGGGAGTTACGAGCAGTACTTC. It yields the protein CASSFPGSYEQYF.